Reported below is one T cell receptor (beta chain). There is no known antigen for this receptor. Base-call qualities are not available, and no considerably larger clone is one nucleotide away. The data originate from a study of CD8 T cells in Susac syndrome (dated by TCRdb to 2018 to 2020). With regard to the full study: The study used repertoire sequencing to test whether antigen drove CD8+ T cell activation and differentiation in Susac syndrome. The clonality of the CD8+ T cell repertoire was compared across some eleven healthy donors, roughly 14 Susac syndrome patients and under 17 multiple sclerosis patients. Overall study outcomes, separate from this receptor: The number of individuals in the TCR sequencing and HLA analysis was recognized as being relatively small.

Unmatched junction bases come to 6, with V trimmed by 4 bases and J by 0 bases. The CDR3 contains 17 residues, cysteine and phenylalanine counted. Only the CDR3 region is kept as DNA, spanning 51 bases read in frame from base 1. In the germline V gene, CDR1 corresponds to SGHRS and CDR2 to YFSETQ. RNA was extracted using the RNeasy kit, and about 0.5 to 1 microgram was reverse transcribed with random hexamers. TCR beta CDR3 regions were amplified with the immunoSEQ multiplex PCR assay covering 54 Vbeta and 13 Jbeta segments. To correct PCR amplification bias, a synthetic template baseline was used for both primer optimization and computational correction. In the authors' own workflow: Reads were annotated to V, D and J genes per IMGT and analyzed with immunoSEQ Analyzer, keeping only productive sequences. To calculate clonality, Shannon entropy was normalized by log2 of the number of productive unique sequences and then subtracted from one. For each patient and control, public and private clones were evaluated within the 100 most prevalent clones. Clones were defined as Susac-specific if absent from the healthy and MS cohorts, from 900 to 1,300 published viral clones and from other ImmuneACCESS disease sequences. TCRdb cleaned the public reads at Q25 with fastp, built clones with MiXCR and kept in-frame beta chains. One record per CDR3 amino acid sequence lists the most common genes and DNA. The V and J calls, along with clone size, are taken from TCRdb and not from the paper's own processing. The sample table holds about 290,000 distinct CDR3 sequences, of which approximately 85% were seen once. Roughly 0.21% of the sample is taken by the ten largest.

Peripheral blood CD8+ and CD4+ T cells from healthy donors, Susac syndrome patients and multiple sclerosis patients were profiled using high-throughput TCR beta sequencing. Treatment-naive patients with stable or active relapsing-remitting disease fulfilling revised McDonald criteria were used as multiple sclerosis controls. CD8+ TEMRA cells were enriched by FACS, while bulk CD8+ and CD4+ T cells were purified by magnetic negative isolation. Blood was drawn into EDTA tubes, processed within 24 hours, and PBMCs were isolated by density gradient centrifugation. PBMCs intended for TCR sequencing were cryopreserved in liquid nitrogen and thawed later in a water bath at 37 degrees C. A purity of at least 90% was achieved for sorted or isolated CD4+, CD8+ and CD8+ TEMRA cells.

The sample was CD8+ T cells from PBMCs. The chain joins TRBV5-1 to TRBJ2-3; 12 bases in the junction line up with TRBD2. This TCR was recovered from a human donor with multiple sclerosis. The CDR3 reads CASSVRTSGTSTDTQYF. The nucleotide sequence reads TGCGCCAGCAGCGTTCGGACTAGCGGGACTAGCACAGATACGCAGTATTTT. With all but the CDR3 taken from the reference TRBV5-1 and TRBJ2-3 genes, the full variable domain is: KAGVTQTPRYLIKTRGQQVTLSCSPISGHRSVSWYQQTPGQGLQFLFEYFSETQRNKGNFPGRFSGRQFSNSRSEMNVSTLELGDSALYLCASSVRTSGTSTDTQYFGPGTRLTVL.